These 8 T cell receptor beta chains were sequenced from one sample in a study of T-cell reconstitution after alpha-beta-depleted transplantation in children. Unique molecular identifiers featured in how the TCRbeta library was prepared. TCRdb reprocessed the PCR reads via MiXCR and lists one record per CDR3 protein. The sample consists of under 450,000 distinct CDR3 sequences, about 16% of them appearing once. Specimen: PBMCs, mostly from graft donor cells, collected 360 days after TCRalphabeta/CD19-depleted stem cell transplant. These receptors originate from a boy in the first two years of life who had a stem cell transplant for Wiskott-Aldrich syndrome, so the T cells may come from the graft donor.

The chain carries TRBV12-3 or TRBV12-4 and TRBJ1-5; 11 nucleotides match TRBD1. The CDR3 runs 17 residues. The V segment lost 1 base and the J segment 7 bases; nucleotides outside the gene matches: 9. CDR3 sequence: CASSLGLGTGGRQPQHF. For the CDR3, the DNA is TGTGCCAGCAGTTTAGGCCTCGGGACAGGGGGAAGACAGCCCCAGCATTTT.

This clonotype was recorded a few times. The chain combines TRBV9 with TRBJ2-1; the D gene is possibly TRBD2 (6 bases). Germline V gene sequence: CDR1 SGDLS, CDR2 YYNGEE. Between the trimmed V and J ends, which lost 4 bases and 2 bases, there was a span of 13 bases. The length of the CDR3 is 15 residues. CDR3 region: CASSRRDLPYNEQFF. CDR3 in DNA: TGTGCCAGCAGCCGTAGGGACTTGCCCTACAATGAGCAGTTCTTC.

This clonotype has more than one count but fewer than ten. This sequence joins TRBV19 and TRBJ2-2; TRBD1 is a possible D gene (5 bases). V was cut by 9 bases and J by 7 bases, with 15 bases left in between. The CDR3 sequence is 13 residues long. CDR1 is LNHDA, CDR2 SQIVND, per germline (reference sequence). CDR3 sequence reads: CASLDRWGGELFF. The CDR3 DNA reads TGTGCCAGCTTAGACAGATGGGGCGGGGAGCTGTTTTTT.

This clonotype turned up a few times. This may be a read error, as it is one base from a much larger clone. This chain uses TRBV6-2 or TRBV6-3 with TRBJ2-7; unclear D gene. Trimming pared 2 bases from V and 5 bases from J, leaving 4 bases between. The CDR3 runs to 11 residues. Germline values: CDR1 MNHEY, CDR2 SVGEGT. The CDR3: CASSYPHEQYF. The CDR3 region has the DNA TGTGCCAGCAGTTACCCGCACGAGCAGTACTTC.

V usage is TRBV2 and J usage is TRBJ1-1, with D hard to call. This CDR3 region has 14 residues. Germline V gives CDR1 SNHLY, CDR2 FYNNEI. Trimming cost V 6 bases and J 1 base, with 12 bases left between them. CDR3 nucleotide sequence: TGTGCCAGCAGAATGGGTTTTGGGAACACTGAAGCTTTCTTT. Its translation is CASRMGFGNTEAFF.

This clonotype came up a few times. The chain is built from TRBV12-3 or TRBV12-4 and TRBJ1-4; tentative D call: TRBD1 (5 bases). The CDR3 runs 15 residues. Trimming pared 5 bases from V and 1 base from J, leaving 11 bases between. The CDR3, as DNA: TGTGCCAGCAGTAGACAGCAGTTAACTAATGAAAAACTGTTTTTT. Translation gives CASSRQQLTNEKLFF.

The sample holds a few counts of this clonotype. This sequence joins TRBV2 and TRBJ2-7; 8 nucleotides line up with TRBD1. J was trimmed by 7 bases and V by 5 bases; bases with no gene match: 13. CDR1 is SNHLY, CDR2 FYNNEI, per germline. The CDR3 is 15 amino acids. The CDR3 DNA reads TGTGCCAGCAGTACCCGATCCCAGGGGGCTGGAGAGCAGTACTTC. This codes for CASSTRSQGAGEQYF.

The rearrangement joins TRBV12-3 or TRBV12-4 to TRBJ2-7; D might be TRBD2 (6 bases). The CDR3 spans 16 residues. With 1 base removed from V and 0 bases from J, the gap between germline ends came to 13 bases. The CDR3 sequence: CASSLDRLALSYEQYF. The CDR3 DNA reads as TGTGCCAGCAGTTTAGATCGGCTAGCGCTCTCCTACGAGCAGTACTTC.